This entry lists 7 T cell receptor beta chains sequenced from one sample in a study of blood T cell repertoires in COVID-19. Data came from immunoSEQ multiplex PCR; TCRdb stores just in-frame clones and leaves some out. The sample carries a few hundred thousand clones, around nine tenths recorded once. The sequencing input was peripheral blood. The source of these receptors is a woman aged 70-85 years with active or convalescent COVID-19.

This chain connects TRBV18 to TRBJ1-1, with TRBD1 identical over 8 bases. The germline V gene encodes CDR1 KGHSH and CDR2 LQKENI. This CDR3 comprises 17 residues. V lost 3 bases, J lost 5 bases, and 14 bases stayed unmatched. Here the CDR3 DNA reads TGTGCCAGCTCACCCCGGACAGGGATGGCGAGGGGAACTGAAGCTTTCTTT. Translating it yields CASSPRTGMARGTEAFF.

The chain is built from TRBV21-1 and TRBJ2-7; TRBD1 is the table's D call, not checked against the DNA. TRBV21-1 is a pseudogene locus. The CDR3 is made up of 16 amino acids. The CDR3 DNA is TGTGCCAGCAGCAAAGGATCAGGCCTCCTTTCCTACGAGCAGTACTTC. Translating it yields CASSKGSGLLSYEQYF.

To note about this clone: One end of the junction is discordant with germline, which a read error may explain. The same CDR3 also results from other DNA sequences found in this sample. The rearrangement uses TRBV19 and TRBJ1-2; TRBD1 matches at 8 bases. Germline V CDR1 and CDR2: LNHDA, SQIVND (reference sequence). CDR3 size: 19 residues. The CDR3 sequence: CASSTAAGGALSALYGYTF. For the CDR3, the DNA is TGTGCCAGTAGTACTGCGGCAGGGGGCGCATTATCCGCCCTCTATGGCTACACCTTT.

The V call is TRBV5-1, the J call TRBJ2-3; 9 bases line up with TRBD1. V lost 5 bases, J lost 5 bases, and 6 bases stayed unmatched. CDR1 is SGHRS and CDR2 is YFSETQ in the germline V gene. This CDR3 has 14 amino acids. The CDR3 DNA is TGCGCCAGCAGGACAGGGGGTGATATAGATACGCAGTATTTT. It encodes CASRTGGDIDTQYF.

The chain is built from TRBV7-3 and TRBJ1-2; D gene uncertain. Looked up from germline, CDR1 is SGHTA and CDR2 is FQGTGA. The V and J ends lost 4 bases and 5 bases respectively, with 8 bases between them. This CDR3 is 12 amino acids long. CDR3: CASSSGLYGYTF. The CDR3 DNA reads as TGTGCCAGCAGCTCTGGTCTATATGGCTACACCTTC.

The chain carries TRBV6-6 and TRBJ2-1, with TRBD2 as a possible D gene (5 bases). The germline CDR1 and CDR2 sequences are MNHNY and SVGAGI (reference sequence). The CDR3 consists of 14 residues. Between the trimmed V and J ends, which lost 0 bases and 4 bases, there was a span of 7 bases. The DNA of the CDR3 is TGTGCCAGCAGTTACTCCACTAGTTACAATGAGCAGTTCTTC. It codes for CASSYSTSYNEQFF.

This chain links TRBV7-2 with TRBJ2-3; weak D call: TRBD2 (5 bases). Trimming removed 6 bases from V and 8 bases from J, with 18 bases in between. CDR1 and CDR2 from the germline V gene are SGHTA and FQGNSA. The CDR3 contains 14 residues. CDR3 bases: TGTGCCAGCAGTAGCCCACCGGACTCAGCTACGCAGTATTTT. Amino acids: CASSSPPDSATQYF.